What follows are 3 T cell receptor beta chains derived from one specimen sequenced in a study of T-cell reconstitution after alpha-beta-depleted transplantation in children. Preparation of the TCRbeta library was carried out with unique molecular identifiers. TCRdb processed the PCR reads anew with MiXCR; each CDR3 protein has one entry. This sample has 450,000 to 600,000 distinct CDR3 sequences, with roughly 10% found just once. This specimen consisted of PBMCs, obtained before TCRalphabeta/CD19-depleted stem cell transplant. The receptors shown here come from a child aged 2-15 years with inherited bone marrow failure, due to receive a stem cell transplant.

This clonotype was seen a handful of times. The chain uses TRBV20-1 and TRBJ2-7; D gene unclear. The length of the CDR3 is 12 residues. Germline CDR1 is DFQATT and CDR2 is SNEGSKA (reference sequence). V was cut by 3 bases and J by 2 bases, with 8 bases left in between. The DNA of the CDR3 is TGCAGTGCTAGGGCAGATCCCTACGAGCAGTACTTC. Protein product: CSARADPYEQYF.

This clonotype was counted at least ten times. The chain uses TRBV20-1 and TRBJ2-7; D is uncertain. CDR1 and CDR2 from the germline V gene are DFQATT and SNEGSKA (reference sequence). The CDR3 totals 14 residues. V lost 3 bases and J lost 4, with 16 bases in between. CDR3 region: CSASPGGLIYEQYF. CDR3 bases: TGCAGTGCTAGCCCCGGTGGGCTAATATACGAGCAGTACTTC.

This clonotype was recorded many times. The chain recombines TRBV4-1 with TRBJ2-7; D is unclear. V lost 4 bases, J lost 2 bases, and 12 bases lay in between. CDR3 length: 14 amino acids. Germline V CDR1 and CDR2: MGHRA, YSYEKL. The CDR3 bases are TGCGCCAGCAGCCTCACCGCCCTAACCTACGAGCAGTACTTC. Its translation: CASSLTALTYEQYF.